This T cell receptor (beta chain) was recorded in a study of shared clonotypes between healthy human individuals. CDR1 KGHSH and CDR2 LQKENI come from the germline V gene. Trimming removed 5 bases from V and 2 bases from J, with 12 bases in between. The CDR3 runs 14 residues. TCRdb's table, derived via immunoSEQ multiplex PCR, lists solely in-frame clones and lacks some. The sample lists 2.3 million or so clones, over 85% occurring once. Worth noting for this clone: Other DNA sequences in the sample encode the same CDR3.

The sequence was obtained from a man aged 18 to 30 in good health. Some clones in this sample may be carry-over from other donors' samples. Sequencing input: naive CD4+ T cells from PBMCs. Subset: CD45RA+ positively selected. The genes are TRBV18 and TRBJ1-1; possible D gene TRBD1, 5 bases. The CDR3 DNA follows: TGTGCCAGCTCATCGGGGCAGGGCAACACTGAAGCTTTCTTT. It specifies CASSSGQGNTEAFF.